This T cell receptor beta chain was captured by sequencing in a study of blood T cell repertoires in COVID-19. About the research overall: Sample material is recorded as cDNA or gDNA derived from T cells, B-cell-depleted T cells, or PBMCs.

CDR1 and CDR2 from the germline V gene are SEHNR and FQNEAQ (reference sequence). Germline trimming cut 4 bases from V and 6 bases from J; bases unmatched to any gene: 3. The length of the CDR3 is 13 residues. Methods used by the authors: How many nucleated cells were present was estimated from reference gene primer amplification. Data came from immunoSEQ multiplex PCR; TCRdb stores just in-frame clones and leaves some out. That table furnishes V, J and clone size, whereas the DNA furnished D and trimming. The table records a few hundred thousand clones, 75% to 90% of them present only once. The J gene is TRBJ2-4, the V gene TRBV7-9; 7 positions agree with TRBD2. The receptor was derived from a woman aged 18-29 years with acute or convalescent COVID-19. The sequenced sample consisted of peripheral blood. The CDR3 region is CASSSRGTNIQYF. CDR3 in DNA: TGTGCCAGCAGCTCGCGGGGGACAAACATTCAGTACTTC. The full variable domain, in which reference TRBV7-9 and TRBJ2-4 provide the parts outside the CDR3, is DTGVSQNPRHKITKRGQNVTFRCDPISEHNRLYWYRQTLGQGPEFLTYFQNEAQLEKSRLLSDRFSAERPKGSFSTLEIQRTEQGDSAMYLCASSSRGTNIQYFGAGTRLSVL.